This is a list of T cell receptor beta chains from one sample in a study of T cell responses to AZD1222 COVID-19 vaccine. Repertoires were generated with immunoSEQ multiplex PCR, while TCRdb's copy carries only in-frame clones and drops some. The repertoire holds 150,000 to 200,000 clones, with approximately 93% as singletons. The sample here was peripheral blood, taken on day 0 of AZD1222 vaccination. The receptors originated from an adult in good health. Both conserved end residues are part of each CDR3. The D gene is left open where the match is weak. The size of a clone is reported for some rows only, either as once, few or many, or as a class for expanded clones.

TRBJ1-2,TRBD1,NA,TRBV6-5,CASSRTGFGRGYTF,TGTGCCAGCAGCCGGACAGGATTCGGCCGTGGCTACACCTTC
TRBJ2-1,NA,NA,TRBV6-6,CASSFIEDGYNEQFF,TGTGCCAGCAGTTTCATTGAGGACGGATACAATGAGCAGTTCTTC
TRBJ1-3,NA,once,TRBV5-1,CASSLGSIGTDSGNTIYF,TGCGCCAGCAGCTTAGGCTCCATTGGAACAGACTCTGGAAACACCATATATTTT
TRBJ1-4,NA,once,TRBV5-1,CASSTGRTNEKLFF,TGCGCCAGCAGCACGGGGCGTACTAATGAAAAACTGTTTTTT
TRBJ1-3,TRBD1,once,TRBV5-1,CASSFPDRGGAIYF,TGCGCCAGCAGCTTTCCAGACAGGGGGGGTGCCATATATTTT
TRBJ1-2,NA,NA,TRBV7-9,CASSLFEVNYGYTF,TGTGCCAGCAGCTTATTTGAGGTTAACTATGGCTACACCTTC
TRBJ2-1,NA,few,TRBV30,CAWSSNYLEQFF,TGTGCCTGGAGTTCCAATTACTTAGAGCAGTTCTTC
TRBJ2-1,TRBD2,NA,TRBV6-5,CASSYSGTSGGNEQFF,TGTGCCAGCAGTTACTCTGGGACTAGCGGGGGAAATGAGCAGTTCTTC
TRBJ2-2,NA,NA,TRBV6-1,CASSERARGLFF,TGTGCCAGCAGTGAAAGGGCCCGGGGGCTGTTTTTT
TRBJ1-2,TRBD1,NA,TRBV19,CASSIRGQGAIHTF,TGTGCCAGTAGTATACGGGGACAGGGGGCAATCCACACCTTC
TRBJ1-1,NA,NA,TRBV23-1,CASSQWNMNTEAFF,TGCGCCAGCAGTCAATGGAATATGAACACTGAAGCTTTCTTT
TRBJ2-2,NA,once,TRBV9,CASSVGGTLNTGELFF,TGTGCCAGCAGCGTAGGCGGGACCCTTAACACCGGGGAGCTGTTTTTT
TRBJ1-5,NA,NA,TRBV19,CASSIWGQPQHF,TGTGCCAGTAGTATTTGGGGCCAGCCCCAGCATTTT
TRBJ1-3,TRBD1,NA,TRBV10-2,CASSGDRGRYTIYF,TGCGCCAGCAGTGGGGACAGGGGGCGGTACACCATATATTTT
TRBJ1-4,NA,NA,TRBV7-9,CASSSRQVATNEKLFF,TGTGCCAGCAGCTCCCGACAGGTAGCAACTAATGAAAAACTGTTTTTT
TRBJ1-1,NA,NA,TRBV11-1,CASSFHRTEAFF,TGTGCCAGCAGCTTCCACAGAACTGAAGCTTTCTTT
TRBJ1-5,TRBD1,NA,TRBV4-2,CASSRGQGAYSNQPQHF,TGTGCCAGCAGCCGGGGACAGGGGGCATATAGCAATCAGCCCCAGCATTTT
TRBJ1-5,NA,NA,TRBV6-5,CASSLQGADQPQHF,TGTGCCAGCAGTCTCCAGGGAGCTGATCAGCCCCAGCATTTT
TRBJ2-7,TRBD1,once,TRBV7-8,CASSLVRTGPPRASYEQYF,TGTGCCAGCAGCTTAGTGAGGACAGGGCCCCCAAGAGCGTCCTACGAGCAGTACTTC
TRBJ1-1,NA,NA,TRBV6-4,CATVNLGRTEAFF,TGTGCCACTGTAAATTTGGGTCGCACTGAAGCTTTCTTT
TRBJ1-2,TRBD1,NA,TRBV7-2,CASSLQLDRVVGYTF,TGTGCCAGCAGCCTACAACTTGACAGGGTGGTTGGCTACACCTTC
TRBJ2-3,TRBD2,NA,TRBV2,CASSGGLATQYF,TGTGCCAGCAGTGGGGGACTAGCAACGCAGTATTTT
TRBJ2-5,NA,NA,TRBV7-6,CASTKLDRKAETQYF,TGTGCCAGCACCAAGTTAGACCGCAAGGCAGAGACCCAGTACTTC
TRBJ2-5,NA,NA,TRBV9,CASSLRGQETQYF,TGTGCCAGCAGCCTAAGGGGGCAAGAGACCCAGTACTTC
TRBJ1-2,NA,NA,TRBV19,CASTDTTTTYYGYTF,TGTGCCAGTACTGATACCACCACGACCTACTATGGCTACACCTTC
TRBJ1-6,NA,NA,TRBV27,CASSFYPSSYNSPLHF,TGTGCCAGCAGTTTTTACCCAAGCTCCTATAATTCACCCCTCCACTTT
TRBJ1-1,TRBD1,NA,TRBV27,CASSWTGLGTEAFF,TGTGCCAGCAGCTGGACAGGGTTAGGTACTGAAGCTTTCTTT
TRBJ1-5,TRBD1,few,TRBV6-5,CASREGQALTPQHF,TGTGCCAGCAGAGAGGGACAGGCCCTAACGCCCCAGCATTTT
TRBJ2-7,NA,NA,TRBV5-1,CASSLVLGSHEQYF,TGCGCCAGCAGCTTGGTTCTAGGGTCCCACGAGCAGTACTTC
TRBJ2-3,TRBD2,NA,TRBV6-4,CASSDSSGGGADTQYF,TGTGCCAGCAGTGACTCGAGTGGCGGGGGGGCAGATACGCAGTATTTT
TRBJ1-5,NA,once,TRBV19,CASSIIAGALGNQPQHF,TGTGCCAGTAGTATAATAGCGGGGGCCCTGGGCAATCAGCCCCAGCATTTT
TRBJ1-4,NA,once,TRBV19,CASSTTSPLREKLFF,TGTGCCAGTAGTACAACGTCTCCCCTAAGGGAAAAACTGTTTTTT
TRBJ2-7,NA,few,TRBV19,CASSPSQTRYEQYF,TGTGCCAGTAGTCCCTCACAGACTCGGTACGAGCAGTACTTC
TRBJ1-1,NA,NA,TRBV28,CASNGPMNTEAFF,TGTGCCAGCAACGGACCCATGAACACTGAAGCTTTCTTT
TRBJ2-7,NA,NA,TRBV11-2,CASSLQEGYEQYF,TGTGCCAGCAGCTTACAGGAGGGCTACGAGCAGTACTTC
TRBJ2-2,TRBD2,NA,TRBV2,CASSGLAGNTGELFF,TGTGCCAGCAGTGGGCTAGCGGGTAACACCGGGGAGCTGTTTTTT
TRBJ1-2,NA,NA,TRBV6-5,CASSRAGGAIYGYTF,TGTGCCAGCAGTCGCGCGGGGGGGGCGATATATGGCTACACCTTC
TRBJ2-3,NA,NA,TRBV19,CASSIGRVADTQYF,TGTGCCAGTAGTATTGGACGGGTCGCAGATACGCAGTATTTT
TRBJ1-4,NA,NA,TRBV27,CASSLSGPLYEKLFF,TGTGCCAGCAGTTTATCAGGTCCGCTTTATGAAAAACTGTTTTTT
TRBJ2-3,NA,NA,TRBV6-2/TRBV6-3,CASSQKVTQYF,TGTGCCAGCAGTCAGAAGGTTACGCAGTATTTT
TRBJ1-2,NA,NA,TRBV5-1,CASSSGRGSEGYTF,TGCGCCAGCAGCTCGGGCCGGGGATCAGAAGGCTACACCTTC
TRBJ1-1,TRBD1,NA,TRBV28,CASSPLRTGTYTEAFF,TGTGCCAGCAGTCCCCTTAGGACAGGGACCTACACTGAAGCTTTCTTT
TRBJ1-6,NA,NA,TRBV12-5,CASGFGVGSPLHF,TGTGCTAGTGGTTTTGGGGTTGGTTCACCCCTCCACTTT
TRBJ2-1,NA,NA,TRBV24-1,CATSDTSKGPGNEQFF,TGTGCCACCAGTGACACCTCGAAGGGGCCGGGGAATGAGCAGTTCTTC
TRBJ1-3,NA,NA,TRBV5-1,CASSLDYGNTIYF,TGCGCCAGCAGCTTGGATTACGGAAACACCATATATTTT
TRBJ1-4,TRBD1,NA,TRBV7-9,CASSSGTGEKLFF,TGTGCCAGCAGCTCCGGGACAGGGGAAAAACTGTTTTTT
TRBJ1-1,NA,few,TRBV30,CAWGGQGRTEAFF,TGTGCCTGGGGGGGTCAGGGGCGCACTGAAGCTTTCTTT
TRBJ1-4,NA,NA,TRBV5-4,CASSLGVSNEKLFF,TGTGCCAGCAGCTTGGGGGTCTCGAATGAAAAACTGTTTTTT
TRBJ2-1,TRBD2,NA,TRBV4-1,CASSLLLAGISYNEQFF,TGCGCCAGCAGCTTATTACTAGCGGGAATTTCCTACAATGAGCAGTTCTTC
TRBJ1-2,TRBD1,NA,TRBV28,CASSSTGALANYGYTF,TGTGCCAGCAGTTCCACAGGGGCCTTAGCTAACTATGGCTACACCTTC
TRBJ1-1,NA,NA,TRBV19,CASSKNVHTNTEAFF,TGTGCCAGTAGTAAGAATGTACATACTAACACTGAAGCTTTCTTT
TRBJ1-5,NA,few,TRBV19,CASSPIPRRIQPQHF,TGTGCCAGTAGCCCCATCCCGAGGAGAATACAGCCCCAGCATTTT
TRBJ1-2,TRBD1,NA,TRBV5-1,CASRPGQGIGGYTF,TGCGCCAGCAGGCCCGGACAGGGCATAGGTGGCTACACCTTC
TRBJ1-6,NA,NA,TRBV6-1,CASSETSVSPLHF,TGTGCCAGCAGTGAAACTTCGGTTTCACCCCTCCACTTT
TRBJ2-7,NA,NA,TRBV30,CAWSVGGGGPYEQYF,TGTGCCTGGAGTGTAGGGGGAGGGGGTCCCTACGAGCAGTACTTC
TRBJ1-1,NA,few,TRBV4-2,CASSHGIGQTGNTEAFF,TGTGCCAGCAGCCATGGAATTGGCCAAACAGGGAACACTGAAGCTTTCTTT
TRBJ1-1,TRBD1,NA,TRBV30,CAWGQGAPEAFF,TGTGCCTGGGGACAGGGGGCTCCTGAAGCTTTCTTT
TRBJ1-2,NA,NA,TRBV29-1,CSVDLLLASGEANYGYTF,TGCAGCGTTGACCTACTTCTTGCGTCAGGGGAGGCAAACTATGGCTACACCTTC
TRBJ2-1,TRBD2,NA,TRBV28,CASIGGGFYNEQFF,TGTGCCAGCATCGGCGGGGGGTTCTACAATGAGCAGTTCTTC
TRBJ1-2,NA,NA,TRBV5-4,CASSLTRQSNYGYTF,TGTGCCAGCAGCTTGACGAGACAGAGTAACTATGGCTACACCTTC